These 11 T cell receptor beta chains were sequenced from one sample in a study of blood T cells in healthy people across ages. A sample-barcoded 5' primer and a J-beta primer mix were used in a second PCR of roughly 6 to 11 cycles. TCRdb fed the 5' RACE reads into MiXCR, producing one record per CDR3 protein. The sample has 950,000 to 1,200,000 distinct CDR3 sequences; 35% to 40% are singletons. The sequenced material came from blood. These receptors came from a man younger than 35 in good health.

The CDR3 region is CSVPGYQETQYF. CDR3 bases: TGCAGTGTTCCGGGGTACCAAGAGACCCAGTACTTC. V usage is TRBV20-1 and J usage is TRBJ2-5, with D possibly TRBD2 on 5 matching bases. The CDR3 runs to 12 residues. The V end lost 7 bases, the J end lost 0 bases, and 9 bases lay between the germline ends. The germline V gene encodes CDR1 DFQATT and CDR2 SNEGSKA (reference sequence).

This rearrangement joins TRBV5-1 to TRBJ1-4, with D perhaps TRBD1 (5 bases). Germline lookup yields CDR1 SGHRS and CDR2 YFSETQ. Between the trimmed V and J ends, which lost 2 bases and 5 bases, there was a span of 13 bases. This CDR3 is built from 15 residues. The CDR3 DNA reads TGCGCCAGCAGCTTTGGGGCCCGCGAGAATGAAAAACTGTTTTTT. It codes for CASSFGARENEKLFF.

CDR3 sequence reads: CAVDQGSLGIEAFF. For the CDR3, the DNA is TGTGCCGTCGACCAGGGGTCCCTGGGGATTGAAGCTTTCTTT. V gene TRBV10-3 combines with J gene TRBJ1-1, with D possibly TRBD1 on 6 matching bases. V dropped 11 bases and J dropped 7 bases, with 23 bases sitting between them. This CDR3 contains 14 residues. The germline V gene has CDR1 ENHRY and CDR2 SYGVKD.

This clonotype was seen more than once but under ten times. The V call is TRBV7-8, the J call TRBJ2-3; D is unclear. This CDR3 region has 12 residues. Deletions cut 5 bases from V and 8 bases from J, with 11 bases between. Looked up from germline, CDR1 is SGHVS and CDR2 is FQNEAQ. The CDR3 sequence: CASSQISGTQYF. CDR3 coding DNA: TGTGCCAGCAGCCAGATTAGTGGTACGCAGTATTTT.

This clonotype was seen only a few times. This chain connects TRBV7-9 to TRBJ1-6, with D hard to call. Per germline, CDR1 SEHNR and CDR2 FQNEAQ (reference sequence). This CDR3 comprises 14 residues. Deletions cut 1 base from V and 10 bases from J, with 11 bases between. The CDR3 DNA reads TGTGCCAGCAGCTTAGACGGCTTACAGTCACCCCTCCACTTT. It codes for CASSLDGLQSPLHF. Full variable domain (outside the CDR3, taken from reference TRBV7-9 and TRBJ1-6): DTGVSQNPRHKITKRGQNVTFRCDPISEHNRLYWYRQTLGQGPEFLTYFQNEAQLEKSRLLSDRFSAERPKGSFSTLEIQRTEQGDSAMYLCASSLDGLQSPLHFGNGTRLTVT.

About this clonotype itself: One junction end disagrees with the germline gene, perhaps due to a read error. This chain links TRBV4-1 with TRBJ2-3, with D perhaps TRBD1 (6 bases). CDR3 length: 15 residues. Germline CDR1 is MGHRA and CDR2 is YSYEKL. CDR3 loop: CASSQPKNREDAQYF. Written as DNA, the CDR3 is TGCGCCAGCAGCCAACCGAAAAACAGGGAAGATGCGCAGTATTTT.

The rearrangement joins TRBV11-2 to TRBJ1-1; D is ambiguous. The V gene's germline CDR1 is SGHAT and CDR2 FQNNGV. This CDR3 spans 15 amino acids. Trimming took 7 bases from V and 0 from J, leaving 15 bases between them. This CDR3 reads CASTAYSPVNTEAFF. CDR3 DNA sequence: TGTGCCAGCACGGCTTATTCCCCAGTGAACACTGAAGCTTTCTTT.

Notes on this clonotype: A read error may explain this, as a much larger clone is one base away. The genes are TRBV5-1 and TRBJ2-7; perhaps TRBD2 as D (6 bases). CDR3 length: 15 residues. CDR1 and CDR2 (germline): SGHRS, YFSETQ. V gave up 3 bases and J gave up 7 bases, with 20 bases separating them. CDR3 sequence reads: CASSSSGDSYNEQYF. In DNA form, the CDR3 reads TGCGCCAGCAGCTCCTCGGGAGACTCCTACAATGAGCAGTACTTC.

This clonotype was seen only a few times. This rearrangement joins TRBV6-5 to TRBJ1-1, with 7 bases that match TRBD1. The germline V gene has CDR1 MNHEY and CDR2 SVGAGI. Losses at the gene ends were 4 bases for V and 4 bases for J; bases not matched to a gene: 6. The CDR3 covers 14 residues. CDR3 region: CASSFHNRGTEAFF. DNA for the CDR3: TGTGCCAGCAGTTTCCATAACAGGGGCACTGAAGCTTTCTTT.

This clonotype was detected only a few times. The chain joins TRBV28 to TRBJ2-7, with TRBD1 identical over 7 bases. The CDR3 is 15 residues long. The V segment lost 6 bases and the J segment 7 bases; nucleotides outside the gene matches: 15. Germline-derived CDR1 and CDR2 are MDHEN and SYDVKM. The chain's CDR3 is CASSLQGLTYNEQYF. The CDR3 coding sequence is TGTGCCAGCAGCCTACAGGGGTTGACCTACAATGAGCAGTACTTC.

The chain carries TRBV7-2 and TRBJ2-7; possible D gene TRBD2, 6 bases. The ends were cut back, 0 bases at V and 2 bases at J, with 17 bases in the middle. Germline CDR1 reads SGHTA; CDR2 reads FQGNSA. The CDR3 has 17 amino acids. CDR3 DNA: TGTGCCAGCAGCTTAGCGTCGGGTGGAGGGGAGGCCTACGAGCAGTACTTC. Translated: CASSLASGGGEAYEQYF.